This section outlines one T cell receptor beta chain sequence together with its context. Its antigen remains unidentified. The data were obtained in a study of PD-1 blockade in classical Hodgkin lymphoma. The study, taken as a whole, reports: Relapsed/refractory patients reportedly had the lowest baseline TCR diversity, below newly diagnosed patients, who were below healthy donors. Reasons behind the repertoire differences stay unclear, perhaps disease activity or earlier therapy.

V dropped 4 bases and J dropped 3 bases, with 20 bases sitting between them. The CDR3 consists of 16 residues. Germline values: CDR1 SGHKS, CDR2 YYEKEE (reference sequence). Method: immunoSEQ multiplex PCR; TCRdb's copy keeps in-frame clones and lacks some. The data hold roughly 30,000 clones, with less than 80% observed a single time. Regarding time point: cycle 4 day 1 (C4D1), after 6 weeks of nivolumab. The patients all showed relapse after autologous stem cell transplantation, while their brentuximab vedotin exposure varied. Purified CD4+ T cells were obtained from thawed PBMCs through magnetic negative selection.

Source: CD4+ T cells from blood, taken before the fourth cycle of nivolumab. The receptor comes from a human donor with classical Hodgkin lymphoma. The gene calls are TRBV5-5 and TRBJ2-7, with D perhaps matching TRBD1 (5 bases). The chain's CDR3 is CASSPPTQGGVYEQYF. CDR3 nucleotides: TGTGCCAGCAGCCCCCCGACCCAGGGTGGGGTCTACGAGCAGTACTTC.